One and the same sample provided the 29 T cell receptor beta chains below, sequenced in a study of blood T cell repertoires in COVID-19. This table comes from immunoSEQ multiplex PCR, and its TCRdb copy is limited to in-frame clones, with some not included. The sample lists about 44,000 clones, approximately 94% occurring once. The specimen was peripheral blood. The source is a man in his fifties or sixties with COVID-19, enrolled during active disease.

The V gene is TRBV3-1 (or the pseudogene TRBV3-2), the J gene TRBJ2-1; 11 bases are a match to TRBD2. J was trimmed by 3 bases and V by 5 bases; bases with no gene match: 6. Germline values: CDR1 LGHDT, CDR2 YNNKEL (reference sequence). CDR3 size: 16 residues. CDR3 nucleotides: TGTGCCAGCAGCGACTCCGGGACTAGCGGCTACAATGAGCAGTTCTTC. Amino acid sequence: CASSDSGTSGYNEQFF.

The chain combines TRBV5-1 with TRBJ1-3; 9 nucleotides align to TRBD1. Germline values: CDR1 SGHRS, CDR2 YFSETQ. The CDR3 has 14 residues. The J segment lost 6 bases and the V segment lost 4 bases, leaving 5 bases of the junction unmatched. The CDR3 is CASSRDRGVNTIYF. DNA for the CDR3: TGCGCCAGCAGCCGTGACAGGGGGGTAAACACCATATATTTT. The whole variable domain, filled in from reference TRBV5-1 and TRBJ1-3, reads KAGVTQTPRYLIKTRGQQVTLSCSPISGHRSVSWYQQTPGQGLQFLFEYFSETQRNKGNFPGRFSGRQFSNSRSEMNVSTLELGDSALYLCASSRDRGVNTIYFGEGSWLTVV.

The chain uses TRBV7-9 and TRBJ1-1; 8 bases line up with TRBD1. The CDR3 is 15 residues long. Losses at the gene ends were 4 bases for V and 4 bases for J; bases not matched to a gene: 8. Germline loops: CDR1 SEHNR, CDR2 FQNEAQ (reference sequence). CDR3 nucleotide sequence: TGTGCCAGCAGCTACCACAGGGGGGAAAGCACTGAAGCTTTCTTT. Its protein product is CASSYHRGESTEAFF.

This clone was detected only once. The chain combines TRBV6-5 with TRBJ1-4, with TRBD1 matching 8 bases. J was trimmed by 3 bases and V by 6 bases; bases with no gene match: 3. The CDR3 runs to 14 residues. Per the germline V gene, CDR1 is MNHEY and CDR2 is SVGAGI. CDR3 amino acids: CASRTGVANEKLFF. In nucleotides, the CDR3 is TGTGCCAGCAGGACAGGGGTAGCTAATGAAAAACTGTTTTTT.

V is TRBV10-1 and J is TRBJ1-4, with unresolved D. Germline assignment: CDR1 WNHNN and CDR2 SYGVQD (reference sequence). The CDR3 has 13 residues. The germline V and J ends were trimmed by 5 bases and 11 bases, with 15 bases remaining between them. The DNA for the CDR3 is TGCGCCAGCAGTTCCGGGTCGACGGTGAAACTGTTTTTT. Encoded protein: CASSSGSTVKLFF.

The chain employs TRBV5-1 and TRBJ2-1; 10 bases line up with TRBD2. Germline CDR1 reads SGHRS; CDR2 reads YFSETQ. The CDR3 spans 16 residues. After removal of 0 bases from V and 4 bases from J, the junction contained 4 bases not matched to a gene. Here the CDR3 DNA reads TGCGCCAGCAGCTTGGCCCCGACTAGCGGGTACAATGAGCAGTTCTTC. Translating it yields CASSLAPTSGYNEQFF.

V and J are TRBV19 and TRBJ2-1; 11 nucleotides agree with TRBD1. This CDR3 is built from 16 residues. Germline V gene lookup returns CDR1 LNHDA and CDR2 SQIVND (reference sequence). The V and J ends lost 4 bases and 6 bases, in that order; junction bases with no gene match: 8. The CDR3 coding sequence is TGTGCCAGTAGTACCCCACCCGGGACAGGGGGCAATGAGCAGTTCTTC. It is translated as CASSTPPGTGGNEQFF.

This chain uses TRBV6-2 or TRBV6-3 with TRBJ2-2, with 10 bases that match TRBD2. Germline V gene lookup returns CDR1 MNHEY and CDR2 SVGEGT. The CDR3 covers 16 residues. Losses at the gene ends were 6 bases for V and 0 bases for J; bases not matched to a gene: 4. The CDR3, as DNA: TGTGCCAGCAGCCGGACTAGCGGAGCGAACACCGGGGAGCTGTTTTTT. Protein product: CASSRTSGANTGELFF.

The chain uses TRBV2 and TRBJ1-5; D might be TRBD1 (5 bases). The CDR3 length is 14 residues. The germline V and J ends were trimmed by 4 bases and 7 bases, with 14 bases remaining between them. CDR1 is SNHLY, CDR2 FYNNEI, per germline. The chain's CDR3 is CASSAEGVGQPQHF. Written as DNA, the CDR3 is TGTGCCAGCAGTGCCGAAGGGGTAGGCCAGCCCCAGCATTTT.

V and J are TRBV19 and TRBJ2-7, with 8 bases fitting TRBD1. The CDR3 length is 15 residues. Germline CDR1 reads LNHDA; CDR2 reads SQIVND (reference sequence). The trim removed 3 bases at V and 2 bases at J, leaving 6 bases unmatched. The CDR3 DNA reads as TGTGCCAGTAGTATGGCAGGGGGCGCTACCTACGAGCAGTACTTC. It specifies CASSMAGGATYEQYF.

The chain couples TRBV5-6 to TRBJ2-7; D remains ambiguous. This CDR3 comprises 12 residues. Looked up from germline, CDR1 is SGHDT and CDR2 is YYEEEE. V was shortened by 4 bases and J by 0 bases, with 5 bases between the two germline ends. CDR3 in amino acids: CASSASSYEQYF. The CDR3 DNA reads TGTGCCAGCAGCGCGAGCTCCTACGAGCAGTACTTC.

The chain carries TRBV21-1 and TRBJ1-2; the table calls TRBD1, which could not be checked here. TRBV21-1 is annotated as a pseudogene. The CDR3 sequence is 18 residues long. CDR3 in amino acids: CASSEGTPPGGQGNCYTF. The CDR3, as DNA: TGTGCCAGCAGCGAAGGGACCCCCCCCGGGGGACAGGGAAATTGCTACACCTTC.

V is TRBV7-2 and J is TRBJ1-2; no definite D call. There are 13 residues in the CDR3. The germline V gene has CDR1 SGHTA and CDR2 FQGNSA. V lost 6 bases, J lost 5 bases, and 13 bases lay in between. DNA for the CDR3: TGTGCCAGCAGTCCATTTGCGTCTTATGGCTACACCTTC. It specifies CASSPFASYGYTF.

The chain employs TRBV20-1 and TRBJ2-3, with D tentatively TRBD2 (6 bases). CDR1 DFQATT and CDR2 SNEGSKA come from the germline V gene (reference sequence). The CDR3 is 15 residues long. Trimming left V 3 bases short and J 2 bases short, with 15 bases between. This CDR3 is CSASPLLAPTDTQYF. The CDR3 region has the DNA TGCAGTGCTAGTCCTCTGCTAGCGCCCACAGATACGCAGTATTTT.

The chain's CDR3 is CATSGTGVTGELFF. The CDR3, as DNA: TGTGCCACCTCCGGGACAGGGGTCACCGGGGAGCTGTTTTTT. The chain has TRBV6-5 and TRBJ2-2, with TRBD1 matching over 10 bases. V lost 10 bases, J lost 4 bases, and 6 bases stayed unmatched. The CDR3 is made up of 14 amino acids. The germline gives CDR1 MNHEY, CDR2 SVGAGI.

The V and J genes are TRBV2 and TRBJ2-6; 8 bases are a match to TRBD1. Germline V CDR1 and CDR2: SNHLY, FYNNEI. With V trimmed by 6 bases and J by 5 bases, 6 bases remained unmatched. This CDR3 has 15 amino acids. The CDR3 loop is CASSPDRGRANVLTF. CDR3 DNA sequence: TGTGCCAGCAGCCCAGACAGGGGACGGGCCAACGTCCTGACTTTC.

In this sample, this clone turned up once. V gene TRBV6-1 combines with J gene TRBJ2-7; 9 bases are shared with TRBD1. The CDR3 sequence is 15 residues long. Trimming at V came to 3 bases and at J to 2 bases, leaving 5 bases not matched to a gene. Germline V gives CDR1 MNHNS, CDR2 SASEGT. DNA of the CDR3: TGTGCCAGCAGTGAGGACAGGGGACCCCCCTACGAGCAGTACTTC. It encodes CASSEDRGPPYEQYF.

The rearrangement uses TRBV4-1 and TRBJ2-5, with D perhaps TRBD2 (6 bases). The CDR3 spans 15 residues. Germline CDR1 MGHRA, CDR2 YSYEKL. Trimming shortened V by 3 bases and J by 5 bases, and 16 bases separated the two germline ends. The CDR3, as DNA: TGCGCCAGCAGCCACCCTGGGAGGTTCGGCGAGACCCAGTACTTC. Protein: CASSHPGRFGETQYF.

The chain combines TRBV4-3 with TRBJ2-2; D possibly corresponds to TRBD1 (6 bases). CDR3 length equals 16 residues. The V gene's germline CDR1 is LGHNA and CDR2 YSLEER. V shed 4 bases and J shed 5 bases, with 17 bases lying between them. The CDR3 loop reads CASSRTRTATTGELFF. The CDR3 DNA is TGCGCCAGCAGCCGGACAAGGACAGCCACTACCGGGGAGCTGTTTTTT.

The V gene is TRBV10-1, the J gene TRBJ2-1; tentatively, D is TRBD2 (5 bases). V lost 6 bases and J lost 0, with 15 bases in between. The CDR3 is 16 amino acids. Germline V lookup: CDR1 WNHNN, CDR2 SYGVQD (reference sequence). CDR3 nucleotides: TGCGCCAGCAGGGAGAGCGGTCCTAGCTCCTACAATGAGCAGTTCTTC. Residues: CASRESGPSSYNEQFF.

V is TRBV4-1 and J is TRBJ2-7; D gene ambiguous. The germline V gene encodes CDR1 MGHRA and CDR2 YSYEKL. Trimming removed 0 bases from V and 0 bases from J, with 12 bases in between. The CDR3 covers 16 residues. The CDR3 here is CASSQDLAWSSYEQYF. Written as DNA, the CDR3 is TGCGCCAGCAGCCAAGATCTCGCGTGGAGCTCCTACGAGCAGTACTTC.

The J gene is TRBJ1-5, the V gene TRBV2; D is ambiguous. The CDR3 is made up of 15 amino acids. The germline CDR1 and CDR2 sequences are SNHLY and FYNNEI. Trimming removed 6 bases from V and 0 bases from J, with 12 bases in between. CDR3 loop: CASSPEENSNQPQHF. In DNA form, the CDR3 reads TGTGCCAGCAGCCCCGAGGAAAATAGCAATCAGCCCCAGCATTTT. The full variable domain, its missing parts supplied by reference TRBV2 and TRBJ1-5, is EPEVTQTPSHQVTQMGQEVILRCVPISNHLYFYWYRQILGQKVEFLVSFYNNEISEKSEIFDDQFSVERPDGSNFTLKIRSTKLEDSAMYFCASSPEENSNQPQHFGDGTRLSIL.

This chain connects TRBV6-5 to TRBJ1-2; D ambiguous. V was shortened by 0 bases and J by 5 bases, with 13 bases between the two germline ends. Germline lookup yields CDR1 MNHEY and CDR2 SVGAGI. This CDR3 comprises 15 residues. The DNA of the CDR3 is TGTGCCAGCAGTTACTCGAGGGCAGGAGCGTATGGCTACACCTTC. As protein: CASSYSRAGAYGYTF.

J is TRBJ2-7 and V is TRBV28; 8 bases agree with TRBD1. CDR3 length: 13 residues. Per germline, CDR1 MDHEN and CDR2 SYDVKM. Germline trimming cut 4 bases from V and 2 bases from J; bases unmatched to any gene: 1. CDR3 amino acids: CASSWDRTYEQYF. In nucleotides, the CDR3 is TGTGCCAGCAGTTGGGACAGGACCTACGAGCAGTACTTC.

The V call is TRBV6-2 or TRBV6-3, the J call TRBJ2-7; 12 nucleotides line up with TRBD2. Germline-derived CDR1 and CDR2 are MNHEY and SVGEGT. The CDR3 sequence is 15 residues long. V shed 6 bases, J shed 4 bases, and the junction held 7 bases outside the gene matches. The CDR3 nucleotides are TGTGCCAGCAGCGGTACTAGCGGGAGGCTTTACGAGCAGTACTTC. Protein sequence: CASSGTSGRLYEQYF.

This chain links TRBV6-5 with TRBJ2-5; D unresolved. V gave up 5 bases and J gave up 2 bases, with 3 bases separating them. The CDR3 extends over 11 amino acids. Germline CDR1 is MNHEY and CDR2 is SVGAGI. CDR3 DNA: TGTGCCAGCAGTCAACAAGAGACCCAGTACTTC. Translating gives CASSQQETQYF.

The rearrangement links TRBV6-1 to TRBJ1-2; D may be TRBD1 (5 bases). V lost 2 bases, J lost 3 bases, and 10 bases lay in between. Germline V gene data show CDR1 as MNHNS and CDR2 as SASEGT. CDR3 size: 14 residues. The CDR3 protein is CASSENAGYYGYTF. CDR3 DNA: TGTGCCAGCAGTGAAAATGCAGGGTACTATGGCTACACCTTC.

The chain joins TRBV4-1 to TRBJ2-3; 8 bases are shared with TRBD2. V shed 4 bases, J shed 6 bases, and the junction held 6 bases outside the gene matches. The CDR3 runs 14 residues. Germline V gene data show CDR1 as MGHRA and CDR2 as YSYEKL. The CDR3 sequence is CASSLGLVTDTQYF. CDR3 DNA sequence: TGCGCCAGCAGCCTGGGACTAGTGACGGATACGCAGTATTTT.

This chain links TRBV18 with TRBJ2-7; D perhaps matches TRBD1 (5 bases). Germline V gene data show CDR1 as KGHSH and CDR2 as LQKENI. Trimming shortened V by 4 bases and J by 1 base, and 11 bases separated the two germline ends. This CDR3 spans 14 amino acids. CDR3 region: CASSQGPGSYEQYF. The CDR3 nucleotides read TGTGCCAGCTCACAGGGGCCGGGTTCCTACGAGCAGTACTTC.